These 24 T cell receptor beta chains were sequenced from one sample in a study of blood T cell repertoires in COVID-19. Data came from immunoSEQ multiplex PCR; TCRdb stores just in-frame clones and leaves some out. Of 200,000 to 300,000 clones in the sample, 86% are singletons; the top ten hold less than 3%. The specimen was PBMCs or T cells enriched from blood (not recorded which). The receptors were gathered from a woman younger than 30 who had recovered from COVID-19.

The V and J genes are TRBV30 and TRBJ2-6; no definite D call. Germline CDR1 is GTSNPN and CDR2 is SVGIG (reference sequence). V lost 1 base and J lost 3, with 19 bases in between. This CDR3 region has 18 residues. Here the CDR3 reads CAWSGEHPDLVGANVLTF. The CDR3, as DNA: TGTGCCTGGAGTGGAGAACACCCTGACTTAGTTGGGGCCAACGTCCTGACTTTC.

V and J are TRBV6-2 or TRBV6-3 and TRBJ1-5, with D unresolved. The CDR3 is 14 residues long. Germline CDR1 reads MNHEY; CDR2 reads SVGEGT. The ends were cut back, 0 bases at V and 9 bases at J, with 12 bases in the middle. In nucleotides, the CDR3 is TGTGCCAGCAGTTACTCCGGAGGTGGACGGCCCCAGCATTTT. Amino acid sequence: CASSYSGGGRPQHF.

J is TRBJ2-6 and V is TRBV10-3; D is possibly TRBD1 (5 bases). The CDR3 loop spans 17 amino acids. The germline V and J ends were trimmed by 3 bases and 3 bases, with 15 bases remaining between them. CDR1 and CDR2 from the germline V gene are ENHRY and SYGVKD. Here the CDR3 DNA reads TGTGCCATCAGTGATGACAGCTATCTCCATGGGGCCAACGTCCTGACTTTC. It translates to CAISDDSYLHGANVLTF.

V usage is TRBV19 and J usage is TRBJ1-1; 7 positions agree with TRBD1. CDR3 length: 13 residues. J was trimmed by 1 base and V by 5 bases; bases with no gene match: 1. The germline V gene encodes CDR1 LNHDA and CDR2 SQIVND (reference sequence). The CDR3 sequence is CASSDRANTEAFF. DNA for the CDR3: TGTGCCAGTAGTGACAGGGCGAACACTGAAGCTTTCTTT.

This chain uses TRBV27 with TRBJ1-1, with 8 positions matching TRBD1. V was clipped by 4 bases and J by 4 bases; unmatched bases: 8. The germline V gene has CDR1 MNHEY and CDR2 SMNVEV (reference sequence). The CDR3 is 15 amino acids. The CDR3 reads CASSSDRGRPTEAFF. The CDR3, as DNA: TGTGCCAGCAGTTCTGACAGGGGAAGACCCACTGAAGCTTTCTTT.

The chain employs TRBV30 and TRBJ2-7; 10 bases agree with TRBD1. This CDR3 contains 15 residues. V lost 3 bases to trimming and J lost 2 bases; unmatched junction nucleotides: 7. In germline, CDR1 is GTSNPN, CDR2 SVGIG (reference sequence). This CDR3 reads CAWSPPGQGPYEQYF. CDR3 nucleotides: TGTGCCTGGAGCCCCCCGGGACAGGGGCCCTACGAGCAGTACTTC.

The rearrangement joins TRBV7-9 to TRBJ1-2, with TRBD1 matching 7 bases. With 1 base clipped from V and 6 bases from J, the junction kept 5 bases outside the gene matches. The length of the CDR3 is 14 residues. Per the germline V gene, CDR1 is SEHNR and CDR2 is FQNEAQ (reference sequence). In DNA, the CDR3 is TGTGCCAGCAGCTTAGAGGGGGCCCGGCATGGCTACACCTTC. Translation: CASSLEGARHGYTF.

For the CDR3, the DNA is TGTGCCAGCAGTTTACCCCAACTAGCAGGGTCCTACGAGCAGTACTTC. Translation gives CASSLPQLAGSYEQYF. V and J are TRBV28 and TRBJ2-7, with D possibly TRBD2 on 6 matching bases. CDR1 is MDHEN, CDR2 SYDVKM, per germline. V was trimmed by 2 bases and J by 1 base, leaving 15 bases between them. The CDR3 length is 16 residues.

Only one count was recorded for this clone. V usage is TRBV5-1 and J usage is TRBJ2-1, with D maybe TRBD2 (6 bases). The V and J ends lost 4 bases and 10 bases respectively, with 24 bases between them. CDR3 length: 16 amino acids. CDR1 is SGHRS and CDR2 is YFSETQ in the germline V gene. This CDR3 is CASSAAGGSSDLEQFF. Written as DNA, the CDR3 is TGCGCCAGCAGCGCCGCTGGGGGGTCCTCCGACCTCGAGCAGTTCTTC.

The chain links TRBV2 to TRBJ1-1; D is unclear. This CDR3 spans 12 amino acids. The germline gives CDR1 SNHLY, CDR2 FYNNEI. Deletions cut 6 bases from V and 9 bases from J, with 14 bases between. CDR3 loop: CASREDGTQAFF. The CDR3 coding sequence is TGTGCCAGCAGGGAGGACGGAACTCAAGCTTTCTTT.

The V call is TRBV7-9, the J call TRBJ2-2; 10 positions agree with TRBD2. The CDR3 totals 14 residues. Germline V CDR1 and CDR2: SEHNR, FQNEAQ (reference sequence). The J segment lost 5 bases and the V segment lost 9 bases, leaving 6 bases of the junction unmatched. The CDR3 loop reads CASLAGDGTGELFF. CDR3 bases: TGTGCCAGTCTAGCGGGAGATGGGACCGGGGAGCTGTTTTTT.

This chain links TRBV28 with TRBJ1-6; 11 nucleotides agree with TRBD1. The CDR3 runs to 14 residues. Trimming at V came to 8 bases and at J to 7 bases, leaving 4 bases not matched to a gene. Germline values: CDR1 MDHEN, CDR2 SYDVKM. CDR3 sequence: CASEGTGGNSPLHF. In DNA, the CDR3 is TGTGCCAGCGAAGGGACAGGGGGGAATTCACCCCTCCACTTT.

This sequence joins TRBV15 and TRBJ2-1, with D hard to call. Germline-derived CDR1 and CDR2 are LNHNV and YYDKDF (reference sequence). The CDR3 is made up of 15 amino acids. The V and J ends lost 1 base and 3 bases respectively, with 10 bases between them. CDR3 amino acids: CATSRAVPLYNEQFF. The CDR3 DNA sequence: TGTGCCACCAGCAGAGCGGTTCCACTCTACAATGAGCAGTTCTTC.

V gene TRBV5-1 combines with J gene TRBJ2-5; TRBD1 is a possible D gene (6 bases). The V gene's germline CDR1 is SGHRS and CDR2 YFSETQ. V lost 0 bases, J lost 2 bases, and 8 bases lay in between. The CDR3 totals 14 residues. CDR3 in amino acids: CASSLVGTQETQYF. In DNA form, the CDR3 reads TGCGCCAGCAGCTTGGTGGGGACACAAGAGACCCAGTACTTC.

The CDR3 reads CASSLVAGSGGDEQYF. The CDR3 DNA reads TGTGCCAGCAGCTTAGTCGCGGGTAGCGGGGGCGACGAGCAGTACTTC. This chain uses TRBV7-8 with TRBJ2-7; 9 bases match TRBD2. Unmatched junction bases numbered 9, after V lost 1 base and J lost 5 bases. The germline CDR1 and CDR2 sequences are SGHVS and FQNEAQ. This CDR3 comprises 16 residues.

The V gene is TRBV5-1, the J gene TRBJ2-3; 14 positions agree with TRBD2. Trimming cost V 3 bases and J 3 bases; bases outside gene matches: 3. CDR3 length equals 16 residues. Per germline, CDR1 SGHRS and CDR2 YFSETQ. The CDR3 DNA reads as TGCGCCAGCAGCTCCGGGACTAGCGGGAGAACAGATACGCAGTATTTT. Amino acids: CASSSGTSGRTDTQYF. Supplemented by reference TRBV5-1 and TRBJ2-3, the full variable domain reads KAGVTQTPRYLIKTRGQQVTLSCSPISGHRSVSWYQQTPGQGLQFLFEYFSETQRNKGNFPGRFSGRQFSNSRSEMNVSTLELGDSALYLCASSSGTSGRTDTQYFGPGTRLTVL.

This clone showed up just once. The chain combines TRBV10-3 with TRBJ2-1; weak D call: TRBD1 (5 bases). The V end was cut by 2 bases, the J end by 3 bases, with 5 bases between. This CDR3 has 13 amino acids. Germline V gives CDR1 ENHRY, CDR2 SYGVKD. CDR3 residues: CAISEDSYNEQFF. CDR3 nucleotide sequence: TGTGCCATCAGTGAGGACAGCTACAATGAGCAGTTCTTC.

This chain links TRBV3-1 (or the pseudogene TRBV3-2) with TRBJ2-1, with TRBD2 as a possible D gene (6 bases). CDR1 is LGHDT, CDR2 YNNKEL, per germline (reference sequence). Trimming took off 1 base at V and 9 bases at J, with 22 bases between the two ends. The CDR3 covers 17 residues. CDR3 nucleotide sequence: TGTGCCAGCAGCCAAGCGCCCCCGGCTAGCGTTGGCAGTGAGCAGTTCTTC. Translating it yields CASSQAPPASVGSEQFF.

V usage is TRBV30 and J usage is TRBJ1-4; TRBD1 matches 7 bases. The V segment lost 3 bases and the J segment 4 bases; nucleotides outside the gene matches: 5. The V gene's germline CDR1 is GTSNPN and CDR2 SVGIG (reference sequence). The CDR3 length is 14 residues. CDR3 nucleotide sequence: TGTGCCTGGAGCCCCGACAGGGTTAATGAAAAACTGTTTTTT. Its translation: CAWSPDRVNEKLFF.

The chain has TRBV27 and TRBJ2-7, with TRBD1 as a possible D gene (5 bases). Trimming took off 0 bases at V and 1 base at J, with 7 bases between the two ends. The CDR3 length is 14 residues. Germline V gene data show CDR1 as MNHEY and CDR2 as SMNVEV (reference sequence). CDR3 protein: CASSLSGQSYEQYF. CDR3 sequence (DNA): TGTGCCAGCAGTTTATCAGGACAATCCTACGAGCAGTACTTC.

The V gene is TRBV11-3, the J gene TRBJ1-2; D is unclear. V lost 1 base and J 4 bases, leaving 4 bases between the germline ends. The CDR3 sequence is 12 residues long. The V gene's germline CDR1 is SGHNT and CDR2 YENEEA. The CDR3 here is CASSLGAYGYTF. The DNA for the CDR3 is TGTGCCAGCAGCTTAGGAGCCTATGGCTACACCTTC.

This chain joins TRBV10-2 and TRBJ1-4, with D uncertain. Trimming removed 8 bases from V and 3 bases from J, with 13 bases in between. Germline lookup yields CDR1 WSHSY and CDR2 SAAADI. CDR3 length equals 14 residues. CDR3 loop: CASHGSSPNEKLFF. The DNA of the CDR3 is TGCGCCAGCCACGGGTCCTCGCCTAATGAAAAACTGTTTTTT.

The J gene is TRBJ2-1, the V gene TRBV28; 8 nucleotides line up with TRBD2. Germline CDR1 reads MDHEN; CDR2 reads SYDVKM. CDR3 length: 14 residues. Trimming cost V 10 bases and J 6 bases; bases outside gene matches: 11. The CDR3 here is CATKKAGEGNEQFF. The CDR3 DNA follows: TGTGCCACCAAAAAAGCGGGAGAAGGCAATGAGCAGTTCTTC.

The CDR3 DNA reads TGTGCCAGCAGTTACTCGACTAGCGGGTTGTTCAGGGACAATGAGCAGTTCTTC. Amino acid sequence: CASSYSTSGLFRDNEQFF. The rearrangement uses TRBV6-8 and TRBJ2-1, with 10 bases aligning to TRBD2. V lost 0 bases, J lost 5 bases, and 10 bases stayed unmatched. Looked up from germline, CDR1 is MNHGY and CDR2 is SAAAGT. This CDR3 region has 18 residues.